What follows are 2 T cell receptor beta chains derived from one specimen sequenced in a study of blood T cells in healthy people across ages. For the second PCR, which ran for about 7 to 11 cycles, a sample-barcoded 5' primer and a J-beta primer mix were used. MiXCR was run by TCRdb on the 5' RACE reads, yielding one entry per CDR3 protein. This sample carries roughly 2 million distinct CDR3 sequences, roughly 49% of them seen once, and the ten largest clones take approximately 2.1%. Specimen: blood. Receptor source: a woman aged 40-49 years in good health.

V is TRBV13 and J is TRBJ2-4; the D is unclear. Germline CDR1 reads PRHDT; CDR2 reads FYEKMQ (reference sequence). Trimming cost V 0 bases and J 9 bases, with 12 bases left between them. The CDR3 loop spans 14 amino acids. CDR3 DNA: TGTGCCAGCAGCTTAGGCCGGGCCCCGGGCATTCAGTACTTC. It codes for CASSLGRAPGIQYF.

In this sample, this clonotype turned up a few times. The chain is built from TRBV6-5 and TRBJ2-7; 7 nucleotides line up with TRBD2. CDR1 MNHEY and CDR2 SVGAGI come from the germline V gene. The CDR3 contains 15 residues. V trimming: 0 bases; J trimming: 3 bases; junction bases outside the gene matches: 5. This CDR3 reads CASSYSGGVGYEQYF. DNA for the CDR3: TGTGCCAGCAGTTACTCTGGGGGGGTTGGCTACGAGCAGTACTTC.